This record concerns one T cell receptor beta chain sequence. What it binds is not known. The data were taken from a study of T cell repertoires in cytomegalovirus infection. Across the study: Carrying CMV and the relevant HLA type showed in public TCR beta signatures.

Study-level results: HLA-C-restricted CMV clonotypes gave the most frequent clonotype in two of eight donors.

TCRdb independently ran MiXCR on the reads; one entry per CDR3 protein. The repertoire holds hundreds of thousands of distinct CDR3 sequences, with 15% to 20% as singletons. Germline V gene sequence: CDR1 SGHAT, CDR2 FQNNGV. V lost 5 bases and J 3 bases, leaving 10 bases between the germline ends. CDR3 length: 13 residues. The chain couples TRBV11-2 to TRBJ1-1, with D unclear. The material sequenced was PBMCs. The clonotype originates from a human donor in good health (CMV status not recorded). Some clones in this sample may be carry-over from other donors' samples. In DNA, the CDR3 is TGTGCCAGCAGCGGGCGGCTGTACACTGAAGCTTTCTTT. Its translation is CASSGRLYTEAFF.